Listed here are 29 T cell receptor beta chains from one sample, sequenced in a study of blood T cell repertoires in COVID-19. The table came from immunoSEQ multiplex PCR; TCRdb's copy has only in-frame clones and leaves some out. Of 150,000 to 200,000 clones listed, approximately 80% were seen once; the top ten hold 9.5% to 13%. The sequenced material came from peripheral blood. The receptors come from a human donor in a cohort sampled during active COVID-19.

This sequence joins TRBV3-1 (or the pseudogene TRBV3-2) and TRBJ1-2; 10 bases are a match to TRBD1. J was trimmed by 6 bases and V by 4 bases; bases with no gene match: 5. The germline V gene encodes CDR1 LGHDT and CDR2 YNNKEL (reference sequence). The CDR3 totals 14 residues. CDR3 in amino acids: CASSLRTGGDGYTF. The CDR3 coding sequence is TGTGCCAGCAGCCTGAGGACAGGGGGTGATGGCTACACCTTC.

This clone was recorded a few times. The chain employs TRBV24-1 and TRBJ2-1, with 9 positions matching TRBD2. Germline CDR1 and CDR2: KGHDR and SFDVKD. J was trimmed by 6 bases and V by 6 bases; bases with no gene match: 8. This CDR3 has 15 residues. CDR3 DNA: TGTGCCACCAGTTTTGGAGCGGGAGGAAGCAATGAGCAGTTCTTC. It is translated as CATSFGAGGSNEQFF.

V usage is TRBV7-9 and J usage is TRBJ2-7, with TRBD1 identical over 7 bases. Germline loops: CDR1 SEHNR, CDR2 FQNEAQ (reference sequence). The CDR3 is 13 residues long. The junction had 3 bases not matched to a gene; V was cut back by 5 bases and J by 2 bases. The CDR3 sequence: CASSPQGAYEQYF. CDR3 DNA sequence: TGTGCCAGCAGCCCGCAGGGGGCCTACGAGCAGTACTTC.

V usage is TRBV19 and J usage is TRBJ2-1, with D possibly TRBD1 on 6 matching bases. The CDR3 sequence is 12 residues long. V was cut by 10 bases and J by 10 bases, with 17 bases left in between. Germline V CDR1 and CDR2: LNHDA, SQIVND (reference sequence). CDR3 in amino acids: CATLPARGEQFF. CDR3 bases: TGTGCCACCCTTCCGGCCAGGGGCGAGCAGTTCTTC.

V and J are TRBV5-6 and TRBJ2-7, with 9 nucleotides matching TRBD1. Germline V gives CDR1 SGHDT, CDR2 YYEEEE. V trimming: 0 bases; J trimming: 3 bases; junction bases outside the gene matches: 4. The CDR3 is 15 residues long. CDR3 sequence reads: CASSLETGGRYEQYF. Written as DNA, the CDR3 is TGTGCCAGCAGCTTGGAGACAGGGGGGCGCTACGAGCAGTACTTC. The whole variable domain, remainder taken from reference TRBV5-6 and TRBJ2-7, is DAGVTQSPTHLIKTRGQQVTLRCSPKSGHDTVSWYQQALGQGPQFIFQYYEEEERQRGNFPDRFSGHQFPNYSSELNVNALLLGDSALYLCASSLETGGRYEQYFGPGTRLTVT.

CDR3 protein: CASSSRDRSYTF. The CDR3, as DNA: TGTGCCAGCAGTTCAAGGGACAGGAGCTACACCTTC. The genes are TRBV27 and TRBJ1-2; TRBD1 aligns across 8 bases. Germline trimming cut 4 bases from V and 9 bases from J; bases unmatched to any gene: 4. CDR3 length equals 12 residues. In germline, CDR1 is MNHEY, CDR2 SMNVEV (reference sequence).

The chain couples TRBV14 to TRBJ2-1; possibly TRBD2 for D (5 bases). The CDR3 runs to 16 residues. The V end was cut by 0 bases, the J end by 0 bases, with 9 bases between. The germline gives CDR1 SGHDN, CDR2 FVKESK. In nucleotides, the CDR3 is TGTGCCAGCAGCCAAGAAGAGGGAGTCTCCTACAATGAGCAGTTCTTC. This translates into CASSQEEGVSYNEQFF.

This clone appeared a few times. The J gene is TRBJ1-1, the V gene TRBV6-5; 7 bases are a match to TRBD1. Germline V lookup: CDR1 MNHEY, CDR2 SVGAGI. The CDR3 has 13 residues. The ends lost 8 bases at V and 1 base at J; junction bases unmatched: 4. DNA of the CDR3: TGTGCCAGCTCTCCAGGGGGGAACACTGAAGCTTTCTTT. As protein: CASSPGGNTEAFF.

The CDR3 region is CSVERRTANYGYTF. CDR3 DNA sequence: TGCAGCGTTGAGCGTCGGACAGCAAACTATGGCTACACCTTC. V is TRBV29-1 and J is TRBJ1-2, with a weak D call TRBD1 (6 bases). Germline-derived CDR1 and CDR2 are SQVTM and ANQGSEA. The ends were cut back, 3 bases at V and 2 bases at J, with 13 bases in the middle. The CDR3 spans 14 residues.

This clone turned up a few times. The V call is TRBV27, the J call TRBJ2-7, with TRBD1 matching over 8 bases. Germline assignment: CDR1 MNHEY and CDR2 SMNVEV (reference sequence). The ends lost 5 bases at V and 3 bases at J; junction bases unmatched: 6. The CDR3 covers 14 residues. As DNA, the CDR3 is TGTGCCAGCAGTCTCCGGGACAGGTTCTACGAGCAGTACTTC. This sequence encodes CASSLRDRFYEQYF.

This chain links TRBV11-2 with TRBJ1-3; D possibly corresponds to TRBD1 (5 bases). This CDR3 has 14 amino acids. Trimming shortened V by 7 bases and J by 4 bases, and 14 bases separated the two germline ends. Germline values: CDR1 SGHAT, CDR2 FQNNGV. CDR3 DNA: TGTGCCAGCACCAAGACAGTAACGGGAAACACCATATATTTT. Its protein is CASTKTVTGNTIYF.

Concerning this clone: Germline and junction disagree at one end, which may indicate a read error. V and J are TRBV7-7 and TRBJ2-2, with D possibly TRBD1 on 5 matching bases. Germline values: CDR1 SSHAT, CDR2 FNYEAQ (reference sequence). The CDR3 is made up of 16 amino acids. The CDR3 is CASSLAPGMNTGELFF. The CDR3, as DNA: TGTGCTAGCAGCTTAGCCCCAGGGATGAACACCGGGGAGCTGTTTTTT.

There are many counts of this clone. The chain employs TRBV25-1 and TRBJ2-1; TRBD2 aligns across 13 bases. The CDR3 has 18 residues. CDR1 is MGHDK and CDR2 is SYGVNS in the germline V gene. Trimming took 8 bases from V and 9 from J; bases not matched to a gene: 19. The CDR3 region is CASRPPGTSGVGGTEQFF. For the CDR3, the DNA is TGTGCCAGCCGCCCCCCCGGGACTAGCGGGGTAGGTGGAACTGAGCAGTTCTTC.

The chain uses TRBV6-2 or TRBV6-3 and TRBJ1-6, with 11 bases identical to TRBD1. Germline CDR1 reads MNHEY; CDR2 reads SVGEGT. The J segment lost 5 bases and the V segment lost 6 bases, leaving 9 bases of the junction unmatched. The CDR3 is 17 amino acids. This CDR3 is CASSWRTGGFDNSPLHF. The CDR3 DNA is TGTGCCAGCAGCTGGAGGACAGGGGGCTTCGATAATTCACCCCTCCACTTT.

This sequence joins TRBV7-9 and TRBJ2-7, with a possible D match to TRBD2 (5 bases). Trimming took 0 bases from V and 5 from J, leaving 14 bases between them. This CDR3 is built from 15 residues. Germline loops: CDR1 SEHNR, CDR2 FQNEAQ (reference sequence). The CDR3 sequence: CASSLALGLANEQYF. As DNA, the CDR3 is TGTGCCAGCAGCTTAGCCCTTGGGCTAGCAAACGAGCAGTACTTC.

This clone was found a few times. The chain links TRBV14 to TRBJ2-1; 9 bases fit TRBD1. Trimming took 2 bases from V and 9 from J; bases not matched to a gene: 11. The length of the CDR3 is 16 residues. Germline assignment: CDR1 SGHDN and CDR2 FVKESK. In nucleotides, the CDR3 is TGTGCCAGCAGCCAACCCGGGACAGGGATTCAGGGTGAGCAGTTCTTC. It encodes CASSQPGTGIQGEQFF.

This chain joins TRBV7-2 and TRBJ2-1, with 10 bases lining up with TRBD2. The length of the CDR3 is 13 residues. Losses at the gene ends were 3 bases for V and 9 bases for J; bases not matched to a gene: 2. Germline loops: CDR1 SGHTA, CDR2 FQGNSA. The CDR3 sequence: CASSFGLAAEQFF. CDR3 bases: TGTGCCAGCAGCTTCGGACTAGCGGCTGAGCAGTTCTTC.

The rearrangement links TRBV5-4 to TRBJ2-1; no definite D call. Per germline, CDR1 SGHNT and CDR2 YYREEE (reference sequence). The V gene lost 5 bases and the J gene lost 5 bases, with 11 bases spanning the gap. The CDR3 contains 13 residues. The CDR3 reads CASSSSQHNEQFF. The CDR3 region has the DNA TGTGCCAGCAGTAGCAGCCAGCACAATGAGCAGTTCTTC. Full variable domain (outside the CDR3, taken from reference TRBV5-4 and TRBJ2-1): ETGVTQSPTHLIKTRGQQVTLRCSSQSGHNTVSWYQQALGQGPQFIFQYYREEENGRGNFPPRFSGLQFPNYSSELNVNALELDDSALYLCASSSSQHNEQFFGPGTRLTVL.

As to this clone: Mismatch with germline at one junction end may stem from a read error. The V call is TRBV5-4, the J call TRBJ2-2; maybe TRBD2 (7 bases). The CDR3 consists of 15 residues. Germline V gene sequence: CDR1 SGHNT, CDR2 YYREEE (reference sequence). CDR3 sequence (DNA): TGTGCCCGCAGCTGGGGGGGGCCAAACACCGGGGAGCTGTTTTTT. Translating it yields CARSWGGPNTGELFF.

This clone appeared a few times. The genes are TRBV19 and TRBJ2-2; D gene unclear. In germline, CDR1 is LNHDA, CDR2 SQIVND (reference sequence). CDR3 length: 15 residues. The V and J ends lost 7 bases and 0 bases respectively, with 12 bases between them. CDR3 amino acids: CASTHRLANTGELFF. CDR3 nucleotide sequence: TGTGCCAGTACCCACCGACTTGCGAACACCGGGGAGCTGTTTTTT.

The chain combines TRBV9 with TRBJ1-4; D remains ambiguous. This CDR3 region has 15 residues. Trimming pared 0 bases from V and 7 bases from J, leaving 13 bases between. Germline CDR1 SGDLS, CDR2 YYNGEE. CDR3: CASSVGGNEGEKLFF. In DNA form, the CDR3 reads TGTGCCAGCAGCGTAGGTGGCAATGAGGGTGAAAAACTGTTTTTT.

The chain joins TRBV18 to TRBJ2-2; TRBD1 matches 7 bases. Germline CDR1 and CDR2: KGHSH and LQKENI. Trimming removed 1 base from V and 5 bases from J; junction bases left unmatched: 13. This CDR3 is built from 18 residues. CDR3 coding DNA: TGTGCCAGCTCACCACAATCACAGGGGAGTCTTGGGACCGGGGAGCTGTTTTTT. This sequence encodes CASSPQSQGSLGTGELFF.

The rearrangement joins TRBV12-5 to TRBJ2-3; TRBD2 matches 8 bases. The CDR3 loop spans 17 amino acids. CDR1 and CDR2 from the germline V gene are LGHNT and FRNRAP. Trimming took 0 bases from V and 0 from J; bases not matched to a gene: 5. The CDR3, as DNA: TGTGCTAGTGGTTTGGTAGTACTAGCGGATAGCACAGATACGCAGTATTTT. It is translated as CASGLVVLADSTDTQYF.

This chain uses TRBV7-2 with TRBJ1-2; tentatively, D is TRBD1 (6 bases). V lost 0 bases, J lost 3 bases, and 11 bases lay in between. Germline V CDR1 and CDR2: SGHTA, FQGNSA. The CDR3 is 15 amino acids. CDR3 protein: CASSLALGQHYGYTF. As DNA, the CDR3 is TGTGCCAGCAGCTTAGCGCTTGGACAGCACTATGGCTACACCTTC. Based on the CDR3 plus reference TRBV7-2 and TRBJ1-2, the full variable domain is GAGVSQSPSNKVTEKGKDVELRCDPISGHTALYWYRQSLGQGLEFLIYFQGNSAPDKSGLPSDRFSAERTGGSVSTLTIQRTQQEDSAVYLCASSLALGQHYGYTFGSGTRLTVV.

J is TRBJ2-5 and V is TRBV5-4; 7 bases map to TRBD2. The CDR3 is 18 amino acids. Germline values: CDR1 SGHNT, CDR2 YYREEE (reference sequence). The V gene end was trimmed by 0 bases and the J gene end by 5 bases; junction bases not matched to a gene: 16. CDR3 protein: CASSLGPRPTSTGETQYF. The DNA of the CDR3 is TGTGCCAGCAGCTTGGGACCGAGACCGACTAGCACGGGGGAGACCCAGTACTTC.

The genes are TRBV7-9 and TRBJ2-3, with 11 bases lining up with TRBD2. The V and J ends lost 2 bases and 7 bases, in that order; junction bases with no gene match: 8. Germline assignment: CDR1 SEHNR and CDR2 FQNEAQ (reference sequence). CDR3 size: 16 residues. This CDR3 reads CASSLLGSGRANTQYF. As DNA, the CDR3 is TGTGCCAGCAGCTTATTAGGTAGCGGGAGGGCGAATACGCAGTATTTT.

The rearrangement uses TRBV5-6 and TRBJ2-4, with D perhaps TRBD2 (5 bases). This CDR3 is 15 amino acids long. V shed 4 bases and J shed 6 bases, with 17 bases lying between them. CDR1 and CDR2 (germline): SGHDT, YYEEEE. The CDR3 reads CASSPRPGEGNIQYF. The CDR3 DNA reads TGTGCCAGCAGCCCCCGGCCCGGGGAAGGAAACATTCAGTACTTC.

V and J are TRBV30 and TRBJ1-1; perhaps TRBD1 as D (6 bases). With 0 bases removed from V and 4 bases from J, the gap between germline ends came to 24 bases. CDR3 length equals 18 residues. CDR1 is GTSNPN and CDR2 is SVGIG in the germline V gene (reference sequence). CDR3 loop: CAWSVSSDRLYPGTEAFF. CDR3 in DNA: TGTGCCTGGAGTGTATCTTCGGACAGACTTTATCCGGGCACTGAAGCTTTCTTT.

This clone was counted only a few times. The V gene is TRBV10-3, the J gene TRBJ1-5; 7 positions match TRBD1. Germline V lookup: CDR1 ENHRY, CDR2 SYGVKD. Trimming took 11 bases from V and 4 from J; bases not matched to a gene: 11. The CDR3 spans 14 residues. The DNA for the CDR3 is TGTGCCTCCCAGGCCGGGACAGATAATCAGCCCCAGCATTTT. Encoded protein: CASQAGTDNQPQHF.